This T cell receptor (beta chain) was obtained from a study of control samples from healthy donors and cancer patients. This table comes from immunoSEQ multiplex PCR, and its TCRdb copy is limited to in-frame clones, with some not included. The table lists roughly 400,000 clones, about 93% of them singletons. CDR1 is KGHDR, CDR2 SFDVKD, per germline. The CDR3 is 14 residues long. With 0 bases removed from V and 5 bases from J, the gap between germline ends came to 6 bases. The source is a man aged 40-55 years with head and neck cancer. What was sequenced was PBMCs. This chain links TRBV24-1 with TRBJ2-2, with a tentative D call TRBD1 (6 bases). The CDR3 here is CATSDLRGTGELFF. In nucleotides, the CDR3 is TGTGCCACCAGTGATTTGAGGGGGACCGGGGAGCTGTTTTTT.